This T cell receptor (beta chain) was found in a study of CD8+CD57+ T cells in acquired aplastic anemia. The wider study: Quantities of DNA derived from sorted CD4+ and CD8+ cells averaged 3.2 ug. Overall study results and limits: Nearly 30 CD8+ CDR3 sequences were shared between patients and controls.

CDR3 and TCR beta VDJ profiling relied on genomic DNA as the template. TCRdb re-analysed the reads in MiXCR, keeping a single row per CDR3 protein. This sample has 150,000 or so distinct CDR3 sequences; around 50% occur once, and the top ten carry roughly 2.8%. Individuals selected for sequencing had exhibited CD8+CD57+ cell expansion on flow cytometry. In all patients, the disease was severe acquired aplastic anemia. Each patient gave a blood sample that was collected before any therapy had been received. The CDR3 loop spans 13 amino acids. CDR1 SGHVS and CDR2 FNYEAQ come from the germline V gene. Turning to this clonotype: Its antigen is not known. This may come from a read error, since a much larger clone is one base off.

Sequencing was done on a sample of sorted CD4+, CD8+, or CD8+CD57+ T cells (not recorded which) from PBMCs. The TCR originated in a human donor with aplastic anemia. This chain links TRBV7-6 with TRBJ2-5; the D is unclear. The CDR3 nucleotides read TGCGCCAGCAGCCAGGTGCATCAAGAGATCCAGTACTTC. Its protein is CASSQVHQEIQYF. Full variable domain (missing parts from reference TRBV7-6 and TRBJ2-5): GAGVSQSPRYKVTKRGQDVALRCDPISGHVSLYWYRQALGQGPEFLTYFNYEAQQDKSGLPNDRFSAERPEGSISTLTIQRTEQRDSAMYRCASSQVHQEIQYFGPGTRLLVL.